These 4 T cell receptor beta chains came from one sample sequenced in a study of blood T cell repertoires in COVID-19. Assay used: immunoSEQ multiplex PCR; TCRdb lists only in-frame clones, some missing. Of tens of thousands of clones listed, roughly 85% are singletons. Source material: peripheral blood. Source of these receptors: a man aged 55-75 years with acute or convalescent COVID-19.

The chain joins TRBV27 to TRBJ1-5; no clear D. This CDR3 has 14 residues. V dropped 0 bases and J dropped 6 bases, with 9 bases sitting between them. CDR1 is MNHEY, CDR2 SMNVEV, per germline (reference sequence). The CDR3 sequence: CASSLSDIGQPQHF. CDR3 in DNA: TGTGCCAGCAGTTTATCAGACATCGGTCAGCCCCAGCATTTT.

For the CDR3, the DNA is TGCGCCAGCAGCTTGTTAGACTTTATCACAGATACGCAGTATTTT. Translating gives CASSLLDFITDTQYF. The chain is built from TRBV5-1 and TRBJ2-3; no definite D call. The CDR3 is 15 amino acids. V lost 1 base and J lost 2, with 11 bases in between. Germline assignment: CDR1 SGHRS and CDR2 YFSETQ.

The chain is built from TRBV9 and TRBJ1-4; D gene unclear. This CDR3 contains 15 residues. The ends were cut back, 3 bases at V and 2 bases at J, with 11 bases in the middle. Germline V CDR1 and CDR2: SGDLS, YYNGEE. As DNA, the CDR3 is TGTGCCAGCAGCGGAAGAGCGGGGACTAATGAAAAACTGTTTTTT. The encoded protein is CASSGRAGTNEKLFF.

The chain joins TRBV20-1 to TRBJ1-3, with D uncertain. Trimming pared 6 bases from V and 8 bases from J, leaving 8 bases between. The CDR3 extends over 10 amino acids. The germline V gene has CDR1 DFQATT and CDR2 SNEGSKA (reference sequence). CDR3 sequence: CSAQAHTIYF. Written as DNA, the CDR3 is TGCAGTGCCCAGGCCCACACCATATATTTT.